This is a list of T cell receptor beta chains from one sample in a study of cytomegalovirus exposure and HLA in healthy donors. The table came from immunoSEQ multiplex PCR; TCRdb's copy has only in-frame clones and leaves some out. The table shows about 120,000 clones, with 88% occurring only once. The specimen was PBMCs. The receptors stem from a woman aged 30 to 39 in good health and CMV-seropositive. CDR3s include the opening cysteine and the closing phenylalanine or tryptophan. The D gene is left open where the match is weak. Part of the rows lack a size; the others show once, few, many or a class for expanded clones.

>TRBV4-2|-|TRBJ1-5|few
TGTGCCAGCAGCCAAGATCTAACGGGGATGCCCCAGCATTTT
CASSQDLTGMPQHF
>TRBV2|-|TRBJ1-5|-
TGTGCCAGCAGTGAAGAACTGTACAATCAGCCCCAGCATTTT
CASSEELYNQPQHF
>TRBV15|-|TRBJ2-5|-
TGTGCCACCAGCAGCGGCGACGGGGAGACCCAGTACTTC
CATSSGDGETQYF
>TRBV7-9|-|TRBJ2-7|-
TGTGCCAGCAGCTTAGCAGGGGTAGACTACGAGCAGTACTTC
CASSLAGVDYEQYF
>TRBV29-1|-|TRBJ1-1|-
TGCAGCGTTGTATTTGCGGGCAGGAACACTGAAGCTTTCTTT
CSVVFAGRNTEAFF
>TRBV27|TRBD2|TRBJ2-1|once
TGTGCCAGCAGTTTTTCGGCGGGAGACTTAGTGGATGAGCAGTTCTTC
CASSFSAGDLVDEQFF
>TRBV2|TRBD2|TRBJ2-1|-
TGTGCCAGCAGTGAAGAGCGGGAGGGATTCAATGAGCAGTTCTTC
CASSEEREGFNEQFF
>TRBV7-2|-|TRBJ1-6|-
TGTGCCAGCAGCTTAGCGCACGGTTCACCCCTCCACTTT
CASSLAHGSPLHF
>TRBV5-4|-|TRBJ2-1|-
TGTGCCAGCACCCTGACTGGGGGGTCCCCCTACAATGAGCAGTTCTTC
CASTLTGGSPYNEQFF
>TRBV2|TRBD1|TRBJ2-5|-
TGTGCCAGCAGACGGGACAGCTTCCAAGAGACCCAGTACTTC
CASRRDSFQETQYF
>TRBV5-1|TRBD1|TRBJ2-5|once
TGCGCCAGCAGCTTAACAGGGGAAGAGACCCAGTACTTC
CASSLTGEETQYF
>TRBV5-1|TRBD1|TRBJ2-2|-
TGCGCCAGCAGCCCGGGACAGGGGGCCAACACCGGGGAGCTGTTTTTT
CASSPGQGANTGELFF
>TRBV5-1|TRBD1|TRBJ2-5|-
TGCGCCAGCAGCTTCCGACAGGGGTTGGGTAAAGAGACCCAGTACTTC
CASSFRQGLGKETQYF
>TRBV4-1|TRBD2|TRBJ2-1|-
TGCGCCAGCAGCCAAGGTACTAGCGAGTACAATGAGCAGTTCTTC
CASSQGTSEYNEQFF
>TRBV5-1|TRBD1|TRBJ2-5|-
TGCGCCAGTACACAGGGGCAAGAGACCCAGTACTTC
CASTQGQETQYF
>TRBV5-1|-|TRBJ1-5|-
TGCGCCAGCAGCTTGGGATCAAGTTCGGGGCCCCAGCATTTT
CASSLGSSSGPQHF
>TRBV11-2|-|TRBJ2-1|-
TGTGCCAGCAGCTTAGTGGGCCCACTCAATGAGCAGTTCTTC
CASSLVGPLNEQFF
>TRBV7-2|TRBD2|TRBJ2-3|-
TGTGCCAGCAGCTTAGTAGCGGGACCCACAGATACGCAGTATTTT
CASSLVAGPTDTQYF
>TRBV9|-|TRBJ1-2|-
TGTGCCAGCAGCGCCCAGGTCGGCACGGTCTCTAGCGGCTACACCTTC
CASSAQVGTVSSGYTF
>TRBV18|TRBD1|TRBJ1-1|once
TGTGCCAGCTCCCACAGGGGGACTGAAGCTTTCTTT
CASSHRGTEAFF
>TRBV4-1|-|TRBJ2-7|-
TGCGCCAGCAGCAAAGGAGGGGGATCCTACGAGCAGTACTTC
CASSKGGGSYEQYF
>TRBV10-1|TRBD2|TRBJ2-1|many
TGCGCCAGCAGTGAGGCTGGCTCGGGGGGTGAGCAGTTCTTC
CASSEAGSGGEQFF
>TRBV5-1|TRBD2|TRBJ2-3|-
TGCGCCAGCAGCTTCGGACTAGCGGGAGTGGGGGATACGCAGTATTTT
CASSFGLAGVGDTQYF
>TRBV10-1|-|TRBJ2-7|-
TGCGCCAGCAGTGAGTCGGGTAGCAACGAGCAGTACTTC
CASSESGSNEQYF